This T cell receptor (beta chain) was captured by sequencing in a study of control samples from healthy donors and cancer patients (dated by TCRdb to between 2020 and 2021). Of note for this clone: Its antigen target is currently unknown. The input lacks base qualities; no much larger clone sits a single base away.

Receptors were amplified or captured by the immunoSEQ multiplex PCR assay. In its TCRdb copy, this immuneACCESS table keeps in-frame sequences only and misses some clones. Where compared with another copy, unresolved V genes explain less than half of these, and the others have no known cause. The sample table holds some 160,000 clones, of which approximately 90% were seen once. Roughly 0.7% of the sample belongs to the ten largest clones. CDR1 MRHNA and CDR2 SNTAGT are derived from the germline V gene. Compared with germline, V lacks 8 bases and J lacks 3 bases; bases without a gene match: 7. The CDR3 covers 14 residues, taking in both the cysteine and the phenylalanine. Just CDR3 DNA is preserved here, 42 bases in frame from base 1.

Rearrangement joined TRBV6-4 to TRBJ2-1, and TRBD2 matches 7 of the central bases. This sequence was found in a woman in her 30s in good health. Specimen: blood. The DNA reads as follows: TGTGCCAGCTCGGTCGTAGCGGGCTACAATGAGCAGTTCTTC. It specifies CASSVVAGYNEQFF.